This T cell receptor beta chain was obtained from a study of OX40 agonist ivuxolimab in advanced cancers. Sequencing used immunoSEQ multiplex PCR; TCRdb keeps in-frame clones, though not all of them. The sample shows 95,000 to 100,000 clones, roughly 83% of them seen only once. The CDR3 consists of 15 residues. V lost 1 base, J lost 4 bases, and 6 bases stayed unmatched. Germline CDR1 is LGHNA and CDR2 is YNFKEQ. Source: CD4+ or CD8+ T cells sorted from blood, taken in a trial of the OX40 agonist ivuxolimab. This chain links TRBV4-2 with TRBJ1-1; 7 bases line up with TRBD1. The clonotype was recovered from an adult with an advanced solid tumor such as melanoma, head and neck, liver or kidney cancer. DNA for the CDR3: TGTGCCAGCAGCCAAGGACAGGGATTTCCCACTGAAGCTTTCTTT. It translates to CASSQGQGFPTEAFF.